The sequence of this T cell receptor beta chain was determined in a study of PD-1 blockade in classical Hodgkin lymphoma. Trimming cost V 2 bases and J 2 bases, with 7 bases left between them. The CDR3 consists of 13 residues. CDR1 is SEHNR, CDR2 FQNEAQ, per germline (reference sequence). Findings of the study overall: By cycle point C4D1, TCR diversity had risen significantly in CD4+ cells (but not CD8+ cells).

No patient escaped relapse after autologous stem cell transplantation, and brentuximab vedotin exposure varied. Complete response, partial response or progressive disease made up the best responses. Measured with immunoSEQ multiplex PCR; TCRdb has only the in-frame clones, and not every one. The sample lists 55,000 to 80,000 clones; about 87% were seen once. On this clone itself: The antigen is not known.

The rearrangement joins TRBV7-9 to TRBJ2-7; D unresolved. Sequencing used peripheral blood mononuclear cells (PBMCs), obtained at baseline. The source of this sequence is a human donor with classical Hodgkin lymphoma. CDR3 protein: CASSLTATYEQYF. Here the CDR3 DNA reads TGTGCCAGCAGCTTAACGGCGACCTACGAGCAGTACTTC.